The rows below give T cell receptor beta chains drawn from one sample of a study of early T cells in non-severe SARS-CoV-2 infection. TCRdb re-analysed the 5' RACE reads in MiXCR, keeping a single row per CDR3 protein. The table shows under 85,000 distinct CDR3 sequences, with about 14% occurring only once. The sample consisted of whole blood, taken at baseline. These receptors all stem from an adult who was a healthcare worker with PCR-confirmed SARS-CoV-2 infection or an uninfected control (not recorded which). Both conserved end residues are part of each CDR3. A D gene is named only where the DNA matches it firmly. Expanded clones get a size class; other rows say once, few or many, or leave the size out.

v_call,clone_size,d_call,j_call,cdr3_aa,cdr3_nt
TRBV6-6,-,-,TRBJ2-6,CASSKLDSSGANVLTF,TGTGCCAGCAGTAAATTGGACAGCTCTGGGGCCAACGTCCTGACTTTC
TRBV11-2,once,-,TRBJ2-3,CASSFPLTDTQYF,TGTGCCAGCAGCTTTCCCCTCACAGATACGCAGTATTTT
TRBV20-1,-,TRBD1,TRBJ1-1,CSARVGTGARPEAFF,TGCAGTGCTAGAGTTGGGACAGGGGCGCGCCCTGAAGCTTTCTTT
TRBV30,-,-,TRBJ2-7,CAWNDRPYEQYF,TGTGCCTGGAACGACAGGCCCTACGAGCAGTACTTC
TRBV11-3,-,TRBD2,TRBJ2-3,CASSRGGLAASTDTQYF,TGTGCCAGCAGCCGAGGTGGCCTAGCGGCTAGCACAGATACGCAGTATTTT
TRBV11-2,few,TRBD2,TRBJ2-5,CASSPTSGGETQYF,TGTGCCAGCAGCCCGACTAGCGGGGGAGAGACCCAGTACTTC
TRBV20-1,-,-,TRBJ2-3,CSAREASESAIDTQYF,TGCAGTGCTAGAGAGGCTAGTGAATCGGCGATAGATACGCAGTATTTT
TRBV14,few,-,TRBJ2-1,CASSHPYPRNEQFF,TGTGCCAGCAGCCACCCCTACCCCCGGAATGAGCAGTTCTTC
TRBV7-9,many,-,TRBJ2-7,CASSLIGGPVAYEQYF,TGTGCCAGCAGCCTCATAGGGGGGCCAGTCGCCTACGAGCAGTACTTC
TRBV20-1,-,TRBD2,TRBJ2-3,CSARFITGTSGTDTQYF,TGCAGTGCTAGATTCATAACCGGGACTAGCGGGACAGATACGCAGTATTTT
TRBV30,many,-,TRBJ1-2,CAWRRGVPLLNPGQNYGYTF,TGTGCCTGGAGGCGGGGAGTCCCCCTGTTAAATCCGGGACAAAACTATGGCTACACCTTC
TRBV24-1,many,-,TRBJ2-3,CATSDSASTDTQYF,TGTGCCACCAGTGATTCTGCCTCCACAGATACGCAGTATTTT
TRBV6-4,few,-,TRBJ2-3,CASGEGFSTDTQYF,TGTGCCAGCGGAGAAGGCTTCAGCACAGATACGCAGTATTTT